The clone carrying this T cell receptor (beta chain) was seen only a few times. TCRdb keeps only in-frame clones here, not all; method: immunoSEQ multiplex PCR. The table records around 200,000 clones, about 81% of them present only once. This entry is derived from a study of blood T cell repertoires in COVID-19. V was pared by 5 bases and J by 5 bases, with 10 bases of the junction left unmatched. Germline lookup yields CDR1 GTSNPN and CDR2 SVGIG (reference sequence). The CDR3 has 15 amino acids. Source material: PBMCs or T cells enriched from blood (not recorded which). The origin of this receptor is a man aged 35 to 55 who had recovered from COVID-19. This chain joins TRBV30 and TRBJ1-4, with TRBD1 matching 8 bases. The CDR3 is CAWSSMGQVNEKLFF. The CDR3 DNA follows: TGTGCCTGGTCCTCAATGGGACAGGTGAATGAAAAACTGTTTTTT.